The 7 T cell receptor beta chains reported below all come from one sample, sequenced in a study of T-cell memory formation after mild COVID-19. TCRdb independently ran MiXCR on the 5' RACE reads; one entry per CDR3 protein. The table lists fewer than 650,000 distinct CDR3 sequences, approximately 15% of them singletons. The sequenced material came from PBMCs or a T cell subset sorted from them (not recorded which). These TCRs come from an adult woman who had mild COVID-19 (a few samples of this study predate the infection). Cell type and time point are not known.

The CDR3 nucleotides read TGCAGTGCTAGACTAGCGGGAACATACAATGAGCAGTTCTTC. Translation gives CSARLAGTYNEQFF. This sequence joins TRBV20-1 and TRBJ2-1, with 9 bases matching TRBD2. V shed 2 bases and J 4 bases; nucleotides not matched to a gene: 3. The CDR3 totals 14 residues. CDR1 DFQATT and CDR2 SNEGSKA come from the germline V gene (reference sequence).

This rearrangement joins TRBV3-1 to TRBJ1-5; D perhaps matches TRBD1 (5 bases). Trimming stripped 4 bases from V and 7 bases from J, with 8 bases between. Germline loops: CDR1 LGHDT, CDR2 YNNKEL (reference sequence). The CDR3 is made up of 12 amino acids. The CDR3 reads CASSPAGQPQHF. CDR3 DNA sequence: TGTGCCAGCAGCCCTGCAGGGCAGCCCCAGCATTTT. Looking up the rest from reference TRBV3-1 and TRBJ1-5 gives the full variable domain: DTAVSQTPKYLVTQMGNDKSIKCEQNLGHDTMYWYKQDSKKFLKIMFSYNNKELIINETVPNRFSPKSPDKAHLNLHINSLELGDSAVYFCASSPAGQPQHFGDGTRLSIL.

This clonotype showed up just a few times. The rearrangement links TRBV12-3 or TRBV12-4 to TRBJ2-5; D ambiguous. The CDR3 sequence is 14 residues long. Trimming cost V 1 base and J 2 bases, with 8 bases left between them. This CDR3 reads CASSLGENQETQYF. Written as DNA, the CDR3 is TGTGCCAGCAGTTTAGGAGAAAATCAAGAGACCCAGTACTTC.

This clonotype has only a few counts. CDR3: CASSQDHPAYEQYF. The CDR3 DNA sequence: TGTGCCAGCAGCCAAGATCACCCAGCCTACGAGCAGTACTTC. The chain recombines TRBV14 with TRBJ2-7; D is ambiguous. Trimming took off 0 bases at V and 2 bases at J, with 8 bases between the two ends. The CDR3 runs to 14 residues. Germline values: CDR1 SGHDN, CDR2 FVKESK.

This clonotype appeared a few times. The chain uses TRBV7-2 and TRBJ1-4; 9 nucleotides line up with TRBD1. The CDR3 totals 13 residues. With V trimmed by 7 bases and J by 4 bases, 1 base remained unmatched. Looked up from germline, CDR1 is SGHTA and CDR2 is FQGNSA. The CDR3, as DNA: TGTGCCAGCAACAGGGGGCTTAATGAAAAACTGTTTTTT. Translating gives CASNRGLNEKLFF.

This clonotype was observed a few times. The rearrangement links TRBV29-1 to TRBJ2-7; D could derive from TRBD1 or TRBD2 (5 bases each). Per the germline V gene, CDR1 is SQVTM and CDR2 is ANQGSEA. With 3 bases removed from V and 3 bases from J, the gap between germline ends came to 9 bases. This CDR3 is built from 12 residues. As DNA, the CDR3 is TGCAGCGTTGATGATGGGGGCTACGAGCAGTACTTC. It codes for CSVDDGGYEQYF.

V and J are TRBV30 and TRBJ2-7, with 10 bases identical to TRBD2. CDR1 GTSNPN and CDR2 SVGIG come from the germline V gene (reference sequence). CDR3 length: 13 amino acids. The V and J ends lost 0 bases and 4 bases, in that order; junction bases with no gene match: 0. This CDR3 is CAWSVLAGYEQYF. The CDR3 DNA reads as TGTGCCTGGAGTGTACTAGCGGGGTACGAGCAGTACTTC.